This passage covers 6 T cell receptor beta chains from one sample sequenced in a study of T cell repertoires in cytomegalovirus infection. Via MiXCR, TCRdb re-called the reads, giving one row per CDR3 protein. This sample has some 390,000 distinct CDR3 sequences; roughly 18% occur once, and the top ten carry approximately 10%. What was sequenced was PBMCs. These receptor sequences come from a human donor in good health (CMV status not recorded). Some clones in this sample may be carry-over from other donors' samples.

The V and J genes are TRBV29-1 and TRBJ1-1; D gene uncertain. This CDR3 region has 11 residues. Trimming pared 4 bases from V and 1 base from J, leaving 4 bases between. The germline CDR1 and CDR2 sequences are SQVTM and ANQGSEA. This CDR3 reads CSVVGNTEAFF. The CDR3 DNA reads TGCAGCGTTGTTGGGAACACTGAAGCTTTCTTT.

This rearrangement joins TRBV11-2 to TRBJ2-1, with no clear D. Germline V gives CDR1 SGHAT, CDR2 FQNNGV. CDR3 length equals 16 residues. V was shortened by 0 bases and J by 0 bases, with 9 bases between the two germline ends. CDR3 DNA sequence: TGTGCCAGCAGCTTAGATGACTGGAGCTCCTACAATGAGCAGTTCTTC. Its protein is CASSLDDWSSYNEQFF.

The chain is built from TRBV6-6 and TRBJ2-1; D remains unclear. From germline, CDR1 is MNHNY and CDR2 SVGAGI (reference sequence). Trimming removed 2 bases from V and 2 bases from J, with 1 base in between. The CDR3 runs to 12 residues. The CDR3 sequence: CASSYTYNEQFF. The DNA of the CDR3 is TGTGCCAGCAGTTACACCTACAATGAGCAGTTCTTC.

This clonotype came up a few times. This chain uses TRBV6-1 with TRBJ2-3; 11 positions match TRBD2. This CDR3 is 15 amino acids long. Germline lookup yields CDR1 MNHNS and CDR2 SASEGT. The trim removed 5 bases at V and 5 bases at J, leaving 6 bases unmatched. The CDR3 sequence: CASSPLAGVGDTQYF. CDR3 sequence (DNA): TGTGCCAGCAGTCCACTAGCGGGAGTAGGAGATACGCAGTATTTT.

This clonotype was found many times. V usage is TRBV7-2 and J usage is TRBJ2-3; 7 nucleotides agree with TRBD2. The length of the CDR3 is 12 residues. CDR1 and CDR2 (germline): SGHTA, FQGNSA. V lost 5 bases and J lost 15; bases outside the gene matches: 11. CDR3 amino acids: CASSAMRTRYYF. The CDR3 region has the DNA TGTGCCAGCAGCGCCATGCGGACTAGGTATTATTTT.

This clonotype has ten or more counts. This CDR3 reads CASSLAARANTGELFF. The DNA for the CDR3 is TGTGCCAGCAGCTTAGCCGCCCGCGCGAACACCGGGGAGCTGTTTTTT. The V call is TRBV7-2, the J call TRBJ2-2; D gene ambiguous. V lost 0 bases and J lost 0, with 8 bases in between. The CDR3 length is 16 residues. The germline V gene has CDR1 SGHTA and CDR2 FQGNSA.